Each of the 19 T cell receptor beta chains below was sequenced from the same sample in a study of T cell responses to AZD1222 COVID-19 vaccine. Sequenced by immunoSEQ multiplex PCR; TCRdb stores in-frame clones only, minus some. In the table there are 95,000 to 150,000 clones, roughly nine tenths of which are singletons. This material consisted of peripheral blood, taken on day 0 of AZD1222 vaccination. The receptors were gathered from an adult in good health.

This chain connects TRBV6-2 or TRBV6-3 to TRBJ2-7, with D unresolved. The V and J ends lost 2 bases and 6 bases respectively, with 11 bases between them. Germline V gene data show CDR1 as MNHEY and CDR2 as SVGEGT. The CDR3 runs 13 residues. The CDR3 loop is CASSYGEWSEQYF. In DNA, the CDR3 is TGTGCCAGCAGTTACGGCGAATGGAGCGAGCAGTACTTC.

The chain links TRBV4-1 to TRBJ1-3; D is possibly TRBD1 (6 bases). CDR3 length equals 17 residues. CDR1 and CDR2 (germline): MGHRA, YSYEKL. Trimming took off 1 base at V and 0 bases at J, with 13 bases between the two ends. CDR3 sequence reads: CASSQGGARGSGNTIYF. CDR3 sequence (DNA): TGCGCCAGCAGCCAAGGGGGGGCCAGGGGCTCTGGAAACACCATATATTTT.

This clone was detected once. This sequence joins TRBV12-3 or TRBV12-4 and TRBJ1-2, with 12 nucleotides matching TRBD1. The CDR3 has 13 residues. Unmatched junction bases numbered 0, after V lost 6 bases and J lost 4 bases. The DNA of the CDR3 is TGTGCCAGCAGGGGACAGGGGGCCTATGGCTACACCTTC. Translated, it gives CASRGQGAYGYTF.

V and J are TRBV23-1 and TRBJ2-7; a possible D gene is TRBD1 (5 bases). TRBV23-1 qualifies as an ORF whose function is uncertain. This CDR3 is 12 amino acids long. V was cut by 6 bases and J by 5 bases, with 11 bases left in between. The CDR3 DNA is TGCGCCAGCAGGCCCAGGGCCCACGAGCAGTACTTC. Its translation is CASRPRAHEQYF.

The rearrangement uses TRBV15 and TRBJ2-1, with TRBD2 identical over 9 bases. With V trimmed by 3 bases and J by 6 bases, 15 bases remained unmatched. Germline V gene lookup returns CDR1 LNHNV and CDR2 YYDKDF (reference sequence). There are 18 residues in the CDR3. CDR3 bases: TGTGCCACCAGCAGTAGGCATCGCGGGCTACTAGCGGGCAATGAGCAGTTCTTC. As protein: CATSSRHRGLLAGNEQFF.

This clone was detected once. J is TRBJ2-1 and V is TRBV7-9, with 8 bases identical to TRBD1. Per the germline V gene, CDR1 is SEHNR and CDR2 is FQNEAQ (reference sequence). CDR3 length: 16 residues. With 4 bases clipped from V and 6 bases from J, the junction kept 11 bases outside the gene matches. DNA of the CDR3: TGTGCCAGCAGCTCTCCGGGACAGGCCTCCCCCAATGAGCAGTTCTTC. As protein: CASSSPGQASPNEQFF. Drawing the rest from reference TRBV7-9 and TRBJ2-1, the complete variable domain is DTGVSQNPRHKITKRGQNVTFRCDPISEHNRLYWYRQTLGQGPEFLTYFQNEAQLEKSRLLSDRFSAERPKGSFSTLEIQRTEQGDSAMYLCASSSPGQASPNEQFFGPGTRLTVL.

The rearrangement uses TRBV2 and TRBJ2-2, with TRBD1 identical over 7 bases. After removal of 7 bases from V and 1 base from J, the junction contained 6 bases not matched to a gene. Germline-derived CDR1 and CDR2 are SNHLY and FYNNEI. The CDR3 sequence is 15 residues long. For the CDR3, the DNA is TGTGCCAGCACTCCGGGACAGAGGAACACCGGGGAGCTGTTTTTT. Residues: CASTPGQRNTGELFF.

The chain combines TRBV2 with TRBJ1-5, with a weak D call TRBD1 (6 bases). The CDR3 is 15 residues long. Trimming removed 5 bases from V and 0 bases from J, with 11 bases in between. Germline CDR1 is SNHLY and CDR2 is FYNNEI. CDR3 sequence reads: CASSRTENSNQPQHF. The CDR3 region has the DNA TGTGCCAGCAGTAGGACAGAGAATAGCAATCAGCCCCAGCATTTT.

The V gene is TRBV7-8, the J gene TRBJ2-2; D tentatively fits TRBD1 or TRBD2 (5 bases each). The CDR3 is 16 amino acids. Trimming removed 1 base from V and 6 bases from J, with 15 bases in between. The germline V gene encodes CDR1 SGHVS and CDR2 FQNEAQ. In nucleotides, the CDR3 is TGTGCCAGCAGCTTAGTCCTAGCTGTGGGGGCCGGGGAGCTGTTTTTT. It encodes CASSLVLAVGAGELFF.

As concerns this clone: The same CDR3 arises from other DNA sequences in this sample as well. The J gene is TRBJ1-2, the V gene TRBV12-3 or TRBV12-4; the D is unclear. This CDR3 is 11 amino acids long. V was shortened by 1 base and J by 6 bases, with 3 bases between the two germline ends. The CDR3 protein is CASSLGDGYTF. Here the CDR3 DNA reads TGTGCCAGCAGTTTAGGCGATGGCTACACCTTC.

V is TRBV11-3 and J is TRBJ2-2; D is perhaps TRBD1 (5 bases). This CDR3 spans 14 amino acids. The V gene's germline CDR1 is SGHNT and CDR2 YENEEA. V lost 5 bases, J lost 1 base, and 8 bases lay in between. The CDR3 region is CASSHDRNTGELFF. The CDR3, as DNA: TGTGCCAGCAGCCACGACAGGAACACCGGGGAGCTGTTTTTT.

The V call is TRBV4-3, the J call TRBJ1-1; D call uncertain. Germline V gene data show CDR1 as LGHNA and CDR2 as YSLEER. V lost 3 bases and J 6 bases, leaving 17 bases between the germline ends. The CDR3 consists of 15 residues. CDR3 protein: CASSHSGSEWAEAFF. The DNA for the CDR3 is TGCGCCAGCAGCCATAGCGGATCCGAGTGGGCTGAAGCTTTCTTT.

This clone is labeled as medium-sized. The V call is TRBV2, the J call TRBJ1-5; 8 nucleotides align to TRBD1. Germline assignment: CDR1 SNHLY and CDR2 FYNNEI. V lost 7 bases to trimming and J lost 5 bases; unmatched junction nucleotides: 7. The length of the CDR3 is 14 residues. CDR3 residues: CASTGQGADQPQHF. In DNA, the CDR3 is TGTGCCAGCACGGGGCAGGGGGCGGATCAGCCCCAGCATTTT.

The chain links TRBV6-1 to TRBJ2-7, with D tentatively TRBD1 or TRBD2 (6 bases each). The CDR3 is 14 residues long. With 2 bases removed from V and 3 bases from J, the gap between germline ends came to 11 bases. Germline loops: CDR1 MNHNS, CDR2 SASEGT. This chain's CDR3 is CASSEPGGRYEQYF. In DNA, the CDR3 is TGTGCCAGCAGTGAACCTGGGGGGCGCTACGAGCAGTACTTC.

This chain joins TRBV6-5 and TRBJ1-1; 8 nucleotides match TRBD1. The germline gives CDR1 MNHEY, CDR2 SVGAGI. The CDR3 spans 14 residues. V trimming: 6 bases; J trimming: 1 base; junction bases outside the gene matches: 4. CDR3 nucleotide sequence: TGTGCCAGCAGCTGGGACAGGAGGAACACTGAAGCTTTCTTT. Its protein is CASSWDRRNTEAFF.

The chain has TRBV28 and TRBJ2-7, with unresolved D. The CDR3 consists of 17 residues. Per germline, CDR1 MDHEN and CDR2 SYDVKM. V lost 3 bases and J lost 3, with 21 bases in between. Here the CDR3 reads CASSFVAFPAIGYEQYF. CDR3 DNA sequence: TGTGCCAGCAGTTTCGTAGCTTTTCCCGCGATAGGCTACGAGCAGTACTTC.

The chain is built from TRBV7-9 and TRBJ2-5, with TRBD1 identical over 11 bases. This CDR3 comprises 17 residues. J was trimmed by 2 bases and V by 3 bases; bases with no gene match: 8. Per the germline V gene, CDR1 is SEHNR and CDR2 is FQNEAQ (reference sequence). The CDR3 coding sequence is TGTGCCAGCAGCTTGGGACAGGGGGTCGATGGGCAAGAGACCCAGTACTTC. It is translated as CASSLGQGVDGQETQYF.

CDR3 protein: CASSFETTQYF. In DNA form, the CDR3 reads TGTGCCAGCTCTTTCGAAACGACCCAGTACTTC. The chain uses TRBV18 and TRBJ2-5; D uncertain. V gave up 6 bases and J gave up 7 bases, with 9 bases separating them. This CDR3 spans 11 amino acids. Per the germline V gene, CDR1 is KGHSH and CDR2 is LQKENI.

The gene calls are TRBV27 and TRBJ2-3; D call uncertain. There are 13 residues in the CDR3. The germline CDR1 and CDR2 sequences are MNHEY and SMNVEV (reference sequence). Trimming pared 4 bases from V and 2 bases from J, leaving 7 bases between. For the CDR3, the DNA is TGTGCCAGCAGTTCTCATTCCACAGATACGCAGTATTTT. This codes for CASSSHSTDTQYF.